These T cell receptor beta chains were read from a single sample in a study of PD-1 blockade in classical Hodgkin lymphoma. Sequenced by immunoSEQ multiplex PCR; TCRdb stores in-frame clones only, minus some. The sample holds about 20,000 clones, over 65% seen once. Specimen: peripheral blood mononuclear cells (PBMCs), collected before the second cycle of nivolumab. The receptors come from a human donor with classical Hodgkin lymphoma. CDR3s include the opening cysteine and the closing phenylalanine or tryptophan. A D gene is named only where the DNA matches it firmly. A clone size is listed for some rows: how often the clone was seen (once, few, many), or a class if it is expanded.

clone_size j_call d_call v_call cdr3_nt cdr3_aa
- TRBJ1-5 - TRBV11-2 TGTGCCAGCAGCTTAGATTTCGGGACGGACCACGGTCAGCCCCAGCATTTT CASSLDFGTDHGQPQHF
- TRBJ1-1 TRBD1 TRBV7-6 TGTGCCAGCAGCTTAGGGCGACAGGGGGTAGGGACTGAAGCTTTCTTT CASSLGRQGVGTEAFF
- TRBJ2-2 - TRBV5-4 TGTGCCAGCAGCTTGGGGACCTCGGTCACCGGGGAGCTGTTTTTT CASSLGTSVTGELFF
- TRBJ2-3 - TRBV20-1 TGCAGTGCAGTTGAACTAGATACGCAGTATTTT CSAVELDTQYF
medium-sized TRBJ2-2 - TRBV7-7 TGTGCCAGCAGCTTAGCGCTGGTGGGCAGTTCCGGGGAGCTGTTTTTT CASSLALVGSSGELFF
- TRBJ2-3 - TRBV5-8 TGTGCCAGCAGCTCAACAGGGTTCGAAGACACAGATACGCAGTATTTT CASSSTGFEDTDTQYF
few TRBJ2-1 - TRBV5-1 TGCGCCAGCAGCTTGGTTTACAATGAGCAGTTCTTC CASSLVYNEQFF
- TRBJ2-7 - TRBV5-1 TGCGCCAGCAGCTTGATAGGGAGCTCCTACGAGCAGTACTTC CASSLIGSSYEQYF
- TRBJ2-1 TRBD1 TRBV14 TGTGCCAGCAGTCCTCGGACAGGGGGTTCCTACAATGAGCAGTTCTTC CASSPRTGGSYNEQFF
- TRBJ1-4 - TRBV6-1 TGTGCCAGCAGTGAAAGTTGGTCAGATGAAAAACTGTTTTTT CASSESWSDEKLFF
- TRBJ2-7 - TRBV10-1 TGCGCCAGTGGACAGTCCTACGAGCAGTACTTC CASGQSYEQYF
- TRBJ2-3 TRBD2 TRBV7-8 TGTGCCAGCAGCTTGGGACTAGCGGGAGTAGGAAATACGCAGTATTTT CASSLGLAGVGNTQYF
- TRBJ2-3 TRBD2 TRBV29-1 TGCAGCGTTGAACCCAGCGGGAGCGGGGATACGCAGTATTTT CSVEPSGSGDTQYF
- TRBJ1-1 - TRBV11-1 TGTGCCAGCAGCTCAAGTTGGGGAAACACTGAAGCTTTCTTT CASSSSWGNTEAFF
- TRBJ2-7 - TRBV7-8 TGTGCCAGCAGCCCTCGGGAACTCTCCTCCTACGAGCAGTACTTC CASSPRELSSYEQYF
- TRBJ2-7 - TRBV29-1 TGCAGCGCGAGAGCAGACCACGACGAGCAGTACTTC CSARADHDEQYF
- TRBJ2-6 - TRBV27 TGTGCCAGCAGTTTATCGTCGGTCTCTGGGGCCAACGTCCTGACTTTC CASSLSSVSGANVLTF